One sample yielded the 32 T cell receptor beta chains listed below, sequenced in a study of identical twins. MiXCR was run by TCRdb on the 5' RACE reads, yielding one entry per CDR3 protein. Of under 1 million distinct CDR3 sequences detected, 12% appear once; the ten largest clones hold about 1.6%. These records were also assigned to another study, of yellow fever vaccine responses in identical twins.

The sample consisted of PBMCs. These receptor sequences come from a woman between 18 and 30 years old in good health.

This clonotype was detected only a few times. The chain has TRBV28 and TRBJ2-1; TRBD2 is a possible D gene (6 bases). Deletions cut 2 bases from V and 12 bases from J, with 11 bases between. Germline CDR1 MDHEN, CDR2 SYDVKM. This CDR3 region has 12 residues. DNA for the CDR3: TGTGCCAGCAGTTTAGACGGGAGTTGGCAGTTCTTC. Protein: CASSLDGSWQFF.

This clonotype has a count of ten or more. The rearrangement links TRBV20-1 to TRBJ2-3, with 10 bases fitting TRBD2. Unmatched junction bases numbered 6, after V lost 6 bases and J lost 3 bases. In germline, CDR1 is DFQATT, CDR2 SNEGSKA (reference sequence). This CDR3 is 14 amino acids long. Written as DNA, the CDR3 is TGCAGTGCCAGACTAGCGGGTCTTACAGATACGCAGTATTTT. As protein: CSARLAGLTDTQYF.

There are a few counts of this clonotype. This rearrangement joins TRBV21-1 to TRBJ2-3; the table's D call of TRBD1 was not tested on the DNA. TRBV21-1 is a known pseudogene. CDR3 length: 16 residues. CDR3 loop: CASTPSMQGSTDTQYF. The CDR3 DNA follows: TGTGCCTCCACCCCAAGTATGCAGGGAAGTACAGATACGCAGTATTTT.

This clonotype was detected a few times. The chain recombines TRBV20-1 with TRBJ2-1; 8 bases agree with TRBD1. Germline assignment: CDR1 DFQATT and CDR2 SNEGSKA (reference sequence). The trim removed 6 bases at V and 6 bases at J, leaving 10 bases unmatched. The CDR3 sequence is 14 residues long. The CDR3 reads CSAYTGTGSNEQFF. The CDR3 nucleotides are TGCAGTGCATATACCGGGACAGGCTCCAATGAGCAGTTCTTC.

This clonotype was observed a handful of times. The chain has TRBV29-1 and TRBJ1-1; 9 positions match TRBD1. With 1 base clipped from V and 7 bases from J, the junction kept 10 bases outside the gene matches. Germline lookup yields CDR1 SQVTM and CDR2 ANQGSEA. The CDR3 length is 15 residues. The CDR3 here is CSVEGYRDRVREAFF. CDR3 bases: TGCAGCGTTGAAGGGTACCGGGACAGGGTCCGTGAAGCTTTCTTT.

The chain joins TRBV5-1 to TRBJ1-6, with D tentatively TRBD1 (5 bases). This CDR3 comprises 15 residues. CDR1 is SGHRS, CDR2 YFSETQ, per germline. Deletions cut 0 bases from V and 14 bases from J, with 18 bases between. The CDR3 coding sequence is TGCGCCAGCAGCTTGGGCGGGGCCAGCTCATCCTCCCTCCACTTT. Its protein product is CASSLGGASSSSLHF. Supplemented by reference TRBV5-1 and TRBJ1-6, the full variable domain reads KAGVTQTPRYLIKTRGQQVTLSCSPISGHRSVSWYQQTPGQGLQFLFEYFSETQRNKGNFPGRFSGRQFSNSRSEMNVSTLELGDSALYLCASSLGGASSSSLHFGNGTRLTVT.

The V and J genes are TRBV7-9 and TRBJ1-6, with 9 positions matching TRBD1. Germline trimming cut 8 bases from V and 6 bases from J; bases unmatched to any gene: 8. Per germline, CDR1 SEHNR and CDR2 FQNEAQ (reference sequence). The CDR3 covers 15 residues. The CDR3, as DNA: TGTGCCAGCTCGGGACAGGGAAGTTTTAATTCACCCCTCCACTTT. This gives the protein CASSGQGSFNSPLHF.

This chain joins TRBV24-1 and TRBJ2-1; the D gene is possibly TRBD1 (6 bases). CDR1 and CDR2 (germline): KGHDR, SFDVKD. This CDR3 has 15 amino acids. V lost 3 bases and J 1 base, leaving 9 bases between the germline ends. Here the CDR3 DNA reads TGTGCCACCAGTGATCCGGACAGTTCCTACAATGAGCAGTTCTTC. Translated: CATSDPDSSYNEQFF.

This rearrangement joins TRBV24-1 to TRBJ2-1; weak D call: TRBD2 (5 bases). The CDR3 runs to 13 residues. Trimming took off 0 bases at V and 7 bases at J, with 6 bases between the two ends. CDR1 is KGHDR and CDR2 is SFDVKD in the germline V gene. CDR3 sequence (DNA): TGTGCCACCAGTGATTTGTCGGGAAATGAGCAGTTCTTC. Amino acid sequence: CATSDLSGNEQFF.

This chain's CDR3 is CASSWSLSQETQYF. CDR3 bases: TGCGCCAGCAGCTGGAGCTTAAGCCAAGAGACCCAGTACTTC. The chain uses TRBV5-1 and TRBJ2-5; D remains unclear. This CDR3 is built from 14 residues. Trimming shortened V by 3 bases and J by 1 base, and 10 bases separated the two germline ends. From germline, CDR1 is SGHRS and CDR2 YFSETQ.

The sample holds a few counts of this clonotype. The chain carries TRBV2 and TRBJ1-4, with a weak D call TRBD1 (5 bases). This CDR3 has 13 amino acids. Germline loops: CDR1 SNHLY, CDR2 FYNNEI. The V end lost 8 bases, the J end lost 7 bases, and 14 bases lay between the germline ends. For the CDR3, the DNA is TGTGCCAGCGACGAATGGGGCGGTGAAAAACTGTTTTTT. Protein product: CASDEWGGEKLFF.

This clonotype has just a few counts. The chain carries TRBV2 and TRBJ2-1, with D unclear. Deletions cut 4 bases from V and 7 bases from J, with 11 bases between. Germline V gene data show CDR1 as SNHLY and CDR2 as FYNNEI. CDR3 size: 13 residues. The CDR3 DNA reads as TGTGCCAGCAGTGGAATGGTGCGGAATGAGCAGTTCTTC. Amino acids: CASSGMVRNEQFF.

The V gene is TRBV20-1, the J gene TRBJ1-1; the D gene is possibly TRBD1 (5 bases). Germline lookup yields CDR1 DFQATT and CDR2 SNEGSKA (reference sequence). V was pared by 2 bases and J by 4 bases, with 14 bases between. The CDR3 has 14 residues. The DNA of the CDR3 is TGCAGTGCTAGAAACCAGGGAAGGGGCACTGAAGCTTTCTTT. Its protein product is CSARNQGRGTEAFF.

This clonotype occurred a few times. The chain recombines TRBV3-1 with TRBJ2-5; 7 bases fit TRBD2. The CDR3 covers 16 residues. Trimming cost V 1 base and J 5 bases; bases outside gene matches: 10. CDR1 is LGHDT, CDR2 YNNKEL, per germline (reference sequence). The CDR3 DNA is TGTGCCAGCAGCCAAGTCCGAGCGGGAATGGGGGAGACCCAGTACTTC. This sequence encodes CASSQVRAGMGETQYF.

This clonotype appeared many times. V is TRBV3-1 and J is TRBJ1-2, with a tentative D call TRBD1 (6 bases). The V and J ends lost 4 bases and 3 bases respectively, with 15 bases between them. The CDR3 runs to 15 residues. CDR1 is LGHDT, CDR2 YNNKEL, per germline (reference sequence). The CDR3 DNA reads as TGTGCCAGCAGCCTTCGGACAGATCGGGACTATGGCTACACCTTC. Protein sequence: CASSLRTDRDYGYTF. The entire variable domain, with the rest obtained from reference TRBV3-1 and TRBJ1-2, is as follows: DTAVSQTPKYLVTQMGNDKSIKCEQNLGHDTMYWYKQDSKKFLKIMFSYNNKELIINETVPNRFSPKSPDKAHLNLHINSLELGDSAVYFCASSLRTDRDYGYTFGSGTRLTVV.

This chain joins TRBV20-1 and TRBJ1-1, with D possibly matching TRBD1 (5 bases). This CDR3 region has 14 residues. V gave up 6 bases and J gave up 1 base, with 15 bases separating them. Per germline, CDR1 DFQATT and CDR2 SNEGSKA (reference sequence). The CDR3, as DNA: TGCAGTGCCGCCCCCTGGGGGAGGAACACTGAAGCTTTCTTT. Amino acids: CSAAPWGRNTEAFF.

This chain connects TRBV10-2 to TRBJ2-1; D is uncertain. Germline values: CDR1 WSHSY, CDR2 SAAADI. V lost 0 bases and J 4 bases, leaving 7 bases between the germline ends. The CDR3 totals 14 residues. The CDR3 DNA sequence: TGCGCCAGCAGTGAGTCGGTTCGATACAATGAGCAGTTCTTC. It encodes CASSESVRYNEQFF.

The CDR3, as DNA: TGCAGTGCTAGGGGTCAAGGGGGGGATAGCAATCAGCCCCAGCATTTT. Protein: CSARGQGGDSNQPQHF. V gene TRBV20-1 combines with J gene TRBJ1-5, with D possibly matching TRBD1 (6 bases). This CDR3 is built from 16 residues. Trimming shortened V by 3 bases and J by 0 bases, and 15 bases separated the two germline ends. Looked up from germline, CDR1 is DFQATT and CDR2 is SNEGSKA (reference sequence).

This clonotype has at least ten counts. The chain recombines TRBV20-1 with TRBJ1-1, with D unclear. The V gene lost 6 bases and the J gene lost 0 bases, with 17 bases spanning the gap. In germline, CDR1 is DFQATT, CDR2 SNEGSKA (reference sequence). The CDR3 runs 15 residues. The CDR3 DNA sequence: TGCAGTGCCCCCCTTGGAAGGGCCATGAACACTGAAGCTTTCTTT. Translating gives CSAPLGRAMNTEAFF.

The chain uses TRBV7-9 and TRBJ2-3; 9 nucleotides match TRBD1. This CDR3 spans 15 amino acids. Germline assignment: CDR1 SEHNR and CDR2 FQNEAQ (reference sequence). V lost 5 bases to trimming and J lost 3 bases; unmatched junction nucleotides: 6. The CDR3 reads CASSKTGGVTDTQYF. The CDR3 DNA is TGTGCCAGCAGCAAGACAGGGGGAGTAACAGATACGCAGTATTTT.

CDR3 loop: CASTHSGDIQYF. The CDR3 DNA is TGTGCCAGCACCCATTCCGGAGACATTCAGTACTTC. V and J are TRBV11-2 and TRBJ2-4; the D is unclear. Germline assignment: CDR1 SGHAT and CDR2 FQNNGV. V was shortened by 7 bases and J by 8 bases, with 12 bases between the two germline ends. The CDR3 spans 12 residues.

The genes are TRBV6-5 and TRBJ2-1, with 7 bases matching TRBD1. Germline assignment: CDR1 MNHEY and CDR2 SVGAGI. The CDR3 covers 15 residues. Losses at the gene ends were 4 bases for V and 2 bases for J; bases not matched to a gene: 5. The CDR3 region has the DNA TGTGCCAGCAGTTCGACAGGGTCACCCTACAATGAGCAGTTCTTC. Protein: CASSSTGSPYNEQFF.

CDR3 in DNA: TGCGCCAGCAGCCGCCAAACCGGGACACGGCTTCATGCAACTAATGAAAAACTGTTTTTT. Protein: CASSRQTGTRLHATNEKLFF. V gene TRBV5-1 combines with J gene TRBJ1-4; D perhaps matches TRBD1 (6 bases). Germline assignment: CDR1 SGHRS and CDR2 YFSETQ. V was clipped by 4 bases and J by 0 bases, with 25 bases between them. This CDR3 region has 20 residues.

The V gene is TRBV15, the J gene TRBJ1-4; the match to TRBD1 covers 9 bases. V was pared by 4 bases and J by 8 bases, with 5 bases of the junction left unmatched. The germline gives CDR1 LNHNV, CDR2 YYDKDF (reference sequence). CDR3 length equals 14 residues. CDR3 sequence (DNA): TGTGCCACCAGCAAACGGACAGGGGAAGAAAAACTGTTTTTT. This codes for CATSKRTGEEKLFF.

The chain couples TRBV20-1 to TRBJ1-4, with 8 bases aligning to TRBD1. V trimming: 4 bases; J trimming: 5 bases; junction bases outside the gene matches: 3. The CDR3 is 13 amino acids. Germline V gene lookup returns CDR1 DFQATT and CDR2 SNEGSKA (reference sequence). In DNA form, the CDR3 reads TGCAGTGCTACCAGGACAGGGAATGAAAAACTGTTTTTT. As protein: CSATRTGNEKLFF.

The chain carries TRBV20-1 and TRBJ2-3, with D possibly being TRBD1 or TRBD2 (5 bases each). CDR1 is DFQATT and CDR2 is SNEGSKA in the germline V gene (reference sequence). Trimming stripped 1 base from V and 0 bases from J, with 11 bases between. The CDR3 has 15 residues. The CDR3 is CSARVVGRSTDTQYF. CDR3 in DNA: TGCAGTGCTAGAGTGGTGGGACGGAGCACAGATACGCAGTATTTT.

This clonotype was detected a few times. The CDR3 DNA sequence: TGTGCCAGCAGCCCTCCTCGGACTGAGACAGATACGCAGTATTTT. Translating it yields CASSPPRTETDTQYF. V gene TRBV3-1 combines with J gene TRBJ2-3, with a weak D call TRBD2 (5 bases). Trimming removed 4 bases at V and 3 bases at J, with 14 bases between. The CDR3 extends over 15 amino acids. From germline, CDR1 is LGHDT and CDR2 YNNKEL (reference sequence).

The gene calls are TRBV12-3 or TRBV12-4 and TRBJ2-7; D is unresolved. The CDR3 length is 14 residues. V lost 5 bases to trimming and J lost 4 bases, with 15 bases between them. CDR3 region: CASSPQETSYEQYF. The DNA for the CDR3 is TGTGCCAGCAGTCCCCAGGAAACCTCATACGAGCAGTACTTC.

CDR3 loop: CATRFKQGAGYGYTF. CDR3 nucleotide sequence: TGTGCCACGCGCTTCAAACAGGGGGCCGGCTATGGCTACACCTTC. This chain joins TRBV6-1 and TRBJ1-2, with 9 bases identical to TRBD1. CDR1 MNHNS and CDR2 SASEGT come from the germline V gene. This CDR3 comprises 15 residues. Trimming at V came to 10 bases and at J to 4 bases, leaving 13 bases not matched to a gene.

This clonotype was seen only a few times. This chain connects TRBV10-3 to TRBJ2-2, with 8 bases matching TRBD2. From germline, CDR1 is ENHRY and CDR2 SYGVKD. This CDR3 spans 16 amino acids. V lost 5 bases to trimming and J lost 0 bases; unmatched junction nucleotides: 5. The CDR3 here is CAISQSAGANTGELFF. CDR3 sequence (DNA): TGTGCCATCAGTCAATCAGCGGGAGCGAACACCGGGGAGCTGTTTTTT.

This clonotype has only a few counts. CDR3 in DNA: TGCAGCGTGGGGGAGGCGCTGAACACCGGGGAGCTGTTTTTT. Protein: CSVGEALNTGELFF. This chain connects TRBV29-1 to TRBJ2-2; possible D gene TRBD2, 6 bases. Germline lookup yields CDR1 SQVTM and CDR2 ANQGSEA. V lost 6 bases and J 1 base, leaving 12 bases between the germline ends. The CDR3 sequence is 14 residues long.

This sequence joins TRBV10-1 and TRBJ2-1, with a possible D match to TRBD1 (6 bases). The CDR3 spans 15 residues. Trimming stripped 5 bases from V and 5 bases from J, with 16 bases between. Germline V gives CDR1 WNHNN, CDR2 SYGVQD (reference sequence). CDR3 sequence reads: CASSLDSPRDNEQFF. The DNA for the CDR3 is TGCGCCAGCAGTCTGGACAGCCCGAGAGACAATGAGCAGTTCTTC.